This TCR beta chain came from a study of blood T cell repertoires in COVID-19. Study-level background: Both acute and convalescent COVID-19 samples were obtained from the United States, Italy and Spain. T cells, B-cell-depleted T cells, or PBMCs supplied cDNA or gDNA.

Categorization into cohorts depended on clinical history that participants reported. Libraries were prepared by immunoSEQ multiplex PCR; TCRdb keeps only in-frame clonotypes and omits some of them. The sample yields approximately 150,000 clones, roughly 80% seen once. The CDR3 totals 16 residues. The chain carries TRBV21-1 and TRBJ2-5; the table names TRBD2, a call not compared with the DNA. TRBV21-1 is noted as a pseudogene. The source material was PBMCs or T cells enriched from blood (not recorded which). The receptor was isolated from a middle-aged woman with acute COVID-19. DNA of the CDR3: TGTGCCAGCAGCAAAGTACGGGAGGGACAGCAAGAGACCCAGTACTTC. It codes for CASSKVREGQQETQYF.